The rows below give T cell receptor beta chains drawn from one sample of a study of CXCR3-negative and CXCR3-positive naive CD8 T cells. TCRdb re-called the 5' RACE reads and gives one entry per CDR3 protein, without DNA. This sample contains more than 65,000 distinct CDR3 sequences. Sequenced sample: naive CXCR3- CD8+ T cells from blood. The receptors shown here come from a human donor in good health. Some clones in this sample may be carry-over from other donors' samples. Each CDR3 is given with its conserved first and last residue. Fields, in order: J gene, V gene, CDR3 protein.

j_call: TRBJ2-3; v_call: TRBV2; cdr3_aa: CASSEDDGTDTQYF
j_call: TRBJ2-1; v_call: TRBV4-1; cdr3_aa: CASSPDPGPYEQFF
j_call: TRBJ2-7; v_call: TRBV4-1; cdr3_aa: CASSQATGNYEQYF
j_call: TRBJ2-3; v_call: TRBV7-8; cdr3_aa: CASSLPGDRAGDTQYF
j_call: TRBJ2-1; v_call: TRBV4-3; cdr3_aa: CASSQAVAVNEQFF
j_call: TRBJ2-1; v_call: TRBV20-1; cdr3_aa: CSARKSSYNEQFF
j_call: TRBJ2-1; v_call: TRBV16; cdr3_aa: CASSPPGWGNNEQFF
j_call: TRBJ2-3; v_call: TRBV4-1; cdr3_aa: CASSLQRLWDTQYF
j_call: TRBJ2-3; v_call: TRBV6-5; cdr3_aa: CASSYSGGTDTQYF
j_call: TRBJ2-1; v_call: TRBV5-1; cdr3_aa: CASSLAGGMEQFF
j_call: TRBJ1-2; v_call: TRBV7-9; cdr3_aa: CASSLPVESTNYGYTF
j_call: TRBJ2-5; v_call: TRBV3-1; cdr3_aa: CASSDTGTVQETQYF
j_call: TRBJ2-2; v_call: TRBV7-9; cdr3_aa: CASMSYTGELFF
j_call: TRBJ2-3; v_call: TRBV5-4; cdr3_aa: CASSFRSWDPDTQYF
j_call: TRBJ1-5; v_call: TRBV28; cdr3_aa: CASGDTGDNQPQHF